These 5 T cell receptor beta chains came from one sample sequenced in a study of blood T cells in healthy people across ages. The second PCR ran roughly 6 to 11 cycles with a sample-barcoded 5' primer and J-beta primers. One entry per CDR3 protein results from TCRdb running MiXCR on the 5' RACE reads. The repertoire holds roughly 830,000 distinct CDR3 sequences, around two thirds seen once, with roughly 25% in the top ten. Sequenced sample: blood. These receptors were collected from a man aged 30 to 39 in good health.

The rearrangement links TRBV19 to TRBJ2-5, with D maybe TRBD2 (6 bases). The J call may be faulty, since TRBJ2-7 better matches the DNA end. This CDR3 is 16 amino acids long. Germline assignment: CDR1 LNHDA and CDR2 SQIVND (reference sequence). The CDR3: CASRLSSYGGTYEQYF. The CDR3 nucleotides read TGTGCCAGTAGATTATCTTCCTACGGGGGAACCTACGAGCAGTACTTC.

This chain links TRBV28 with TRBJ1-2, with TRBD1 as a possible D gene (6 bases). The CDR3 has 17 amino acids. The germline V and J ends were trimmed by 3 bases and 3 bases, with 20 bases remaining between them. Germline CDR1 and CDR2: MDHEN and SYDVKM. The CDR3 here is CASSFRGTGGAYYGYTF. CDR3 in DNA: TGTGCCAGCAGTTTCAGGGGAACGGGGGGCGCTTACTATGGCTACACCTTC.

The V gene is TRBV10-3, the J gene TRBJ2-4; 7 bases fit TRBD1. The DNA end is more similar to TRBJ2-7, so the J call may be wrong. The CDR3 totals 15 residues. The germline gives CDR1 ENHRY, CDR2 SYGVKD. The CDR3 loop reads CAISPSPGQTYEQYF. The DNA of the CDR3 is TGTGCCATCAGCCCTTCCCCGGGACAGACCTACGAGCAGTACTTC.

On this clonotype itself: A much more abundant neighbour one base away suggests this may be a read error. This rearrangement joins TRBV20-1 to TRBJ2-3, with 8 nucleotides matching TRBD2. The CDR3 extends over 15 amino acids. Germline assignment: CDR1 DFQATT and CDR2 SNEGSKA (reference sequence). V dropped 1 base and J dropped 5; count of bases not matched to a gene: 8. Written as DNA, the CDR3 is TGCAGTGCTAGAGGAAACGGGGGGGCAGGAGATACGCAGTATTTT. It specifies CSARGNGGAGDTQYF.

This clonotype occurred a few times. The rearrangement links TRBV20-1 to TRBJ2-7, with D tentatively TRBD1 (6 bases). CDR3 length: 14 residues. Germline V lookup: CDR1 DFQATT, CDR2 SNEGSKA (reference sequence). With 1 base removed from V and 7 bases from J, the gap between germline ends came to 17 bases. The CDR3, as DNA: TGCAGTGCTAGAGGGAGGAACAGGGCAGGGGAGCAGTACTTC. This sequence encodes CSARGRNRAGEQYF.